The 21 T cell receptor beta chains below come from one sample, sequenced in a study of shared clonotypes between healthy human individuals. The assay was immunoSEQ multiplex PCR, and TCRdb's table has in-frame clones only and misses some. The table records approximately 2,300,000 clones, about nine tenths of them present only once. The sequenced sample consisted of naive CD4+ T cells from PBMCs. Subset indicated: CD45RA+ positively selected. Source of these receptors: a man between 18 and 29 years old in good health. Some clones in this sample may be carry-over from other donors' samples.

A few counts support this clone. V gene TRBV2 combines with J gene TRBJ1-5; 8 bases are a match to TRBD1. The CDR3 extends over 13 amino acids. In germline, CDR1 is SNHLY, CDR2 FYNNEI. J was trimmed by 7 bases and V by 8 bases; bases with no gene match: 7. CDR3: CASQGAEGQPQHF. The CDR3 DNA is TGTGCCAGCCAGGGGGCAGAAGGACAGCCCCAGCATTTT.

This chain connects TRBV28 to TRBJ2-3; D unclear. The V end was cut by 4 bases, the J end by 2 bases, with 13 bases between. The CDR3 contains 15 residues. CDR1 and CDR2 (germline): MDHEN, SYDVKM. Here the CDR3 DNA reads TGTGCCAGCAGTTACTCTAGGCTTCCCACAGATACGCAGTATTTT. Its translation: CASSYSRLPTDTQYF.

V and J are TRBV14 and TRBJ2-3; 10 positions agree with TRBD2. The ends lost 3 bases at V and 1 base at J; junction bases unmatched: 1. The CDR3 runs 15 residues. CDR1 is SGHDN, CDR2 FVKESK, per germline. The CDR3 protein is CASSHGLAGTDTQYF. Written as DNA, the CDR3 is TGTGCCAGCAGCCATGGACTAGCGGGCACAGATACGCAGTATTTT.

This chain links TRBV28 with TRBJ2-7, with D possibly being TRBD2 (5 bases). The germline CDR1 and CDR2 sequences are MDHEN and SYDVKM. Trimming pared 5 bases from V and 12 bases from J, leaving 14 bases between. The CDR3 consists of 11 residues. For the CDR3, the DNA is TGTGCCAGCAGTAAAGACGGAGGTGTGTACTTC. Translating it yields CASSKDGGVYF.

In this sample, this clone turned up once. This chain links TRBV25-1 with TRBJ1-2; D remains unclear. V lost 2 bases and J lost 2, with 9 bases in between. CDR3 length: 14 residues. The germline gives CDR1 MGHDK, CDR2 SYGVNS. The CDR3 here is CASSEVRINYGYTF. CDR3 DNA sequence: TGTGCCAGCAGTGAAGTCCGGATCAACTATGGCTACACCTTC.

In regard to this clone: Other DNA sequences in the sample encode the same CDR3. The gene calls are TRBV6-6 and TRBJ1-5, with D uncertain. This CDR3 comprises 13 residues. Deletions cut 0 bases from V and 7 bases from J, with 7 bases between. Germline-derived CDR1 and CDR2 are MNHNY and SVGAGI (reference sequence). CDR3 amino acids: CASSYSPTQPQHF. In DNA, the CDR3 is TGTGCCAGCAGTTACTCCCCAACCCAGCCCCAGCATTTT.

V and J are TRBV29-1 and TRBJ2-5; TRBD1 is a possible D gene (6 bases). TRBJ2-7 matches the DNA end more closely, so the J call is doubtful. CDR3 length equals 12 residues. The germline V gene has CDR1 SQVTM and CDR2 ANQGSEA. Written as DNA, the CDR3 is TGCAGCGCTGGGGACACCCTCTACGAGCAGTACTTC. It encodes CSAGDTLYEQYF.

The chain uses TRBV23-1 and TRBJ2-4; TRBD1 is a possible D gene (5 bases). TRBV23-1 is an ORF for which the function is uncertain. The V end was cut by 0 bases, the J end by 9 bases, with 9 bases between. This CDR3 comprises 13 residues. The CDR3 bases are TGCGCCAGCAGTCAATCGCAGGGAACCATTCAGTACTTC. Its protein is CASSQSQGTIQYF.

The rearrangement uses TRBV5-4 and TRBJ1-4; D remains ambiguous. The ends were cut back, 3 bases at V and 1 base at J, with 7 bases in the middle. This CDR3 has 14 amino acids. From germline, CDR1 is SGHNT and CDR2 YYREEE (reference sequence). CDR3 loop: CASSSGRTNEKLFF. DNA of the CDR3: TGTGCCAGCAGCTCCGGGAGAACTAATGAAAAACTGTTTTTT.

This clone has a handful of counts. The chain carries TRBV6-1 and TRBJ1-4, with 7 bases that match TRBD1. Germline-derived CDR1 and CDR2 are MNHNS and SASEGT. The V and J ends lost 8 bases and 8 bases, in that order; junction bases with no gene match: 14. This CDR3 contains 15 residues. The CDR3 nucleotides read TGTGCCAGCGACCCCCTGGGAGGGGGCGACGAAAAACTGTTTTTT. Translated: CASDPLGGGDEKLFF.

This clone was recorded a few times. The CDR3 bases are TGTGCCAGCTCCCATTTGTACCAAGAGACCCAGTACTTC. Amino acids: CASSHLYQETQYF. The chain has TRBV18 and TRBJ2-5; D gene uncertain. V dropped 6 bases and J dropped 0 bases, with 8 bases sitting between them. Germline CDR1 and CDR2: KGHSH and LQKENI. This CDR3 comprises 13 residues.

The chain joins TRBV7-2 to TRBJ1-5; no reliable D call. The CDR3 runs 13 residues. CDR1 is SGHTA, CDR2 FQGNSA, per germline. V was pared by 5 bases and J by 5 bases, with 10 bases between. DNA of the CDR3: TGTGCCAGCAGCCAAAGGTTGGATCAGCCCCAGCATTTT. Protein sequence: CASSQRLDQPQHF.

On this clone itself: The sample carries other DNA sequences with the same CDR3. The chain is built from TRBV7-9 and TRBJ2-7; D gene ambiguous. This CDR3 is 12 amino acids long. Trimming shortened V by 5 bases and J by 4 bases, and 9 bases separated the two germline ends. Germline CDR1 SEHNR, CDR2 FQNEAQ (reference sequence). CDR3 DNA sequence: TGTGCCAGCAGCCCTGGCCCGTACGAGCAGTACTTC. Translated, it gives CASSPGPYEQYF.

CDR3 in DNA: TGTGCCAGCAGTTGGGGGGGTCTAGGGAATAACTATGGCTACACCTTC. Amino acid sequence: CASSWGGLGNNYGYTF. The V call is TRBV5-4, the J call TRBJ1-2; D is possibly TRBD1 (5 bases). Germline-derived CDR1 and CDR2 are SGHNT and YYREEE (reference sequence). V lost 5 bases and J 1 base, leaving 18 bases between the germline ends. The CDR3 sequence is 16 residues long.

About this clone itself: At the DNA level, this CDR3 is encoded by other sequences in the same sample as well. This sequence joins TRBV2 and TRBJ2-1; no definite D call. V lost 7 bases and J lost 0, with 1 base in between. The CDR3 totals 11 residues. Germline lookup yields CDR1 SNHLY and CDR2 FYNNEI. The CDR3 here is CASNSYNEQFF. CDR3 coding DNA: TGTGCCAGCAACTCCTACAATGAGCAGTTCTTC.

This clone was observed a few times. This CDR3 reads CAWSNGEKLFF. The CDR3 DNA is TGTGCCTGGTCAAATGGTGAAAAACTGTTTTTT. The genes are TRBV30 and TRBJ1-4; no definite D call. The CDR3 sequence is 11 residues long. The ends were cut back, 5 bases at V and 7 bases at J, with 8 bases in the middle. Germline-derived CDR1 and CDR2 are GTSNPN and SVGIG (reference sequence). Looking up the rest from reference TRBV30 and TRBJ1-4 gives the full variable domain: SQTIHQWPATLVQPVGSPLSLECTVEGTSNPNLYWYRQAAGRGLQLLFYSVGIGQISSEVPQNLSASRPQDRQFILSSKKLLLSDSGFYLCAWSNGEKLFFGSGTQLSVL.

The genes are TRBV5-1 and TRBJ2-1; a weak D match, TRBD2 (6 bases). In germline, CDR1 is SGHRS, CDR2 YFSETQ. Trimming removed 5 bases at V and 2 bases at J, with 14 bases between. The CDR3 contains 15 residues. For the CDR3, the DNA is TGCGCCAGCAGACGCGACCCGGGGGCCTACAATGAGCAGTTCTTC. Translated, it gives CASRRDPGAYNEQFF.

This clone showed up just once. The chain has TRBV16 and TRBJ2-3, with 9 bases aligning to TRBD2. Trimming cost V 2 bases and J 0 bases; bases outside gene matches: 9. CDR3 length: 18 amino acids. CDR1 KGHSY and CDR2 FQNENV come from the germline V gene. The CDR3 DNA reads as TGTGCCAGCAGCCAAACAAGGTCGCTAGCGGGGAGCACAGATACGCAGTATTTT. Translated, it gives CASSQTRSLAGSTDTQYF.

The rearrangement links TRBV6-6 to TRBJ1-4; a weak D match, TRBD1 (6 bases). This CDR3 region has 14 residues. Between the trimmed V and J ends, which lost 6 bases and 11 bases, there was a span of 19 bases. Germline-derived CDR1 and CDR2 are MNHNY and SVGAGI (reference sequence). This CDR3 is CASSSDRRGGKLFF. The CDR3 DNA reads TGTGCCAGCAGCTCGGACAGAAGGGGGGGGAAACTGTTTTTT.

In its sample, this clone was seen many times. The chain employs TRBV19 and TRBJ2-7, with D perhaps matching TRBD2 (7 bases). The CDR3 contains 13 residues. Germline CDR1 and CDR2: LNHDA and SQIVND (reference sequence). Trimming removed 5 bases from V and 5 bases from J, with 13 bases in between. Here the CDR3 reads CASSLRGPHEQYF. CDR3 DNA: TGTGCCAGTAGTTTGCGGGGGCCCCACGAGCAGTACTTC.

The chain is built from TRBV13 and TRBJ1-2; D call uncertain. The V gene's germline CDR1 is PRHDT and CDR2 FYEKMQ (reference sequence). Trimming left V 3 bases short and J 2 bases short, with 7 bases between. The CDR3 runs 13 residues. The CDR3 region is CASSLRGNYGYTF. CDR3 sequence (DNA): TGTGCCAGCAGCTTGCGGGGAAACTATGGCTACACCTTC.